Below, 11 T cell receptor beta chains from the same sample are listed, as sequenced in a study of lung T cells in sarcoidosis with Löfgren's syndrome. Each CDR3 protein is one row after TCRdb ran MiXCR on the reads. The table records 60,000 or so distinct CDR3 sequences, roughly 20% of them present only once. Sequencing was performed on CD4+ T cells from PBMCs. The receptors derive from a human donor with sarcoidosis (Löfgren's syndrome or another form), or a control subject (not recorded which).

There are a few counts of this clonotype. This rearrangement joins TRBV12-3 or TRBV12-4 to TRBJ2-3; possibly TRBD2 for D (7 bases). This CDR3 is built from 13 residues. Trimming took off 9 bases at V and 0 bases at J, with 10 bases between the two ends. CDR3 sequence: CASRGASTDTQYF. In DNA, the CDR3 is TGTGCCAGTCGGGGGGCGAGCACAGATACGCAGTATTTT.

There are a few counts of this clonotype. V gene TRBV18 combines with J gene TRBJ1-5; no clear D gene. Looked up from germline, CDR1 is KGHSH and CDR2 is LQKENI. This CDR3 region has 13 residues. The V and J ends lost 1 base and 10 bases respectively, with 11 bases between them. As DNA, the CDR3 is TGTGCCAGCTCACCACGAGACTGGTTCCCCCAGCATTTT. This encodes CASSPRDWFPQHF.

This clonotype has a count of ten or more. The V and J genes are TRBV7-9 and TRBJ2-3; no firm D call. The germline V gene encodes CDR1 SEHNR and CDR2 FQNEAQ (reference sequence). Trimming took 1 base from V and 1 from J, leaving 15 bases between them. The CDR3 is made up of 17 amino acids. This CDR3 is CASSLEVMGKGTDTQYF. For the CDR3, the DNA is TGTGCCAGCAGCTTAGAGGTCATGGGAAAGGGCACAGATACGCAGTATTTT.

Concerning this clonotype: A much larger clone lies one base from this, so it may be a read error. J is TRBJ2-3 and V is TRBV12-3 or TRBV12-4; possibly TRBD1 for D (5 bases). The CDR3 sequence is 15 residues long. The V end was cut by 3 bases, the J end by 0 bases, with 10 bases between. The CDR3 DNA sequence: TGTGCCAGCAGTTTTCGTAGGACAAGCACAGATACGCAGTATTTT. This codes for CASSFRRTSTDTQYF.

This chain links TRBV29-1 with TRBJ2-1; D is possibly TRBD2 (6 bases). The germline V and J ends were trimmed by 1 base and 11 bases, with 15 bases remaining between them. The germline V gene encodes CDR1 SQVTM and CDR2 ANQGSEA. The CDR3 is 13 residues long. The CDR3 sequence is CSVEVSRDDKQFF. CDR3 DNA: TGCAGCGTTGAAGTGTCGCGGGATGATAAGCAGTTCTTC.

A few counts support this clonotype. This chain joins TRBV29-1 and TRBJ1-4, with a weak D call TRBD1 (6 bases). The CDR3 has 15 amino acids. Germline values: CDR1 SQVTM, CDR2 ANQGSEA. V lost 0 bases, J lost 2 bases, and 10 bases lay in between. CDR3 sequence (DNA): TGCAGCGTTGAAGAACGGGGGCCCACTAATGAAAAACTGTTTTTT. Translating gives CSVEERGPTNEKLFF.

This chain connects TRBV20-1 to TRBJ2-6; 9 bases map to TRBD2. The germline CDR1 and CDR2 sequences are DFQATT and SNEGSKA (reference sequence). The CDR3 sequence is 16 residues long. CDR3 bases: TGCAGCCTGGTGAGCGGGGGGATCTCTGGGGCCAACGTCCTGACTTTC. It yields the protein CSLVSGGISGANVLTF.

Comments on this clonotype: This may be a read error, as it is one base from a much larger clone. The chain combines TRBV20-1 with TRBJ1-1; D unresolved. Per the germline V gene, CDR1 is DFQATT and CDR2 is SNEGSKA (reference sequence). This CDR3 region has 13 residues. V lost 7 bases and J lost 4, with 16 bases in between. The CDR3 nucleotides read TGCAGTGTTAGTCTTGGACGGGGCACTGAAGCTTTCTTT. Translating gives CSVSLGRGTEAFF.

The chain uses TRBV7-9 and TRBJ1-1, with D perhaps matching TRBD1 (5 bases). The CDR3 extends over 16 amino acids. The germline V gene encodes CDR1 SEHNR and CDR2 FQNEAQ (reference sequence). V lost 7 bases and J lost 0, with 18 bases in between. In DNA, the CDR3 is TGTGCCAGCACCGTCGAACGGGGCAGGATGAACACTGAAGCTTTCTTT. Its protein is CASTVERGRMNTEAFF.

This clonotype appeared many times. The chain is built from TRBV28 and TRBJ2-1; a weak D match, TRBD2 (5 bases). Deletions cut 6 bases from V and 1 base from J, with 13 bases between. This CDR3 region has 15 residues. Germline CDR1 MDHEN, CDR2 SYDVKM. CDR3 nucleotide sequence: TGTGCCAGCAGGGGCGGGTGGCCTTCCTACAATGAGCAGTTCTTC. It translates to CASRGGWPSYNEQFF.

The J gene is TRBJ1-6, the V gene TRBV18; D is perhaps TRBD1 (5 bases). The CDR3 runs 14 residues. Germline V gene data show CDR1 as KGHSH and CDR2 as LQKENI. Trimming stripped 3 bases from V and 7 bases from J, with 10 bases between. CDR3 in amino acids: CASSPFSGNSPLHF. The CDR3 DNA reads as TGTGCCAGCTCACCGTTCTCAGGGAATTCACCCCTCCACTTT.